Each of the 21 T cell receptor beta chains below was sequenced from the same sample in a study of cytomegalovirus exposure and HLA in healthy donors. A multiplex PCR was run with 60 Vbeta primers and 13 Jbeta primers. TCRdb keeps only in-frame clones here, not all; method: immunoSEQ multiplex PCR. The data show around 140,000 clones, approximately 91% seen once. The sequencing sample was made of PBMCs. Receptors originate from a middle-aged woman in good health and CMV-seronegative.

Notes on this clone: Different DNA sequences within this sample yield the same CDR3. The chain recombines TRBV5-1 with TRBJ2-1; D is ambiguous. Looked up from germline, CDR1 is SGHRS and CDR2 is YFSETQ. There are 15 residues in the CDR3. Trimming cost V 0 bases and J 4 bases, with 11 bases left between them. The CDR3: CASSLGLAAYNEQFF. CDR3 nucleotide sequence: TGCGCCAGCAGCTTGGGCTTGGCGGCTTACAATGAGCAGTTCTTC.

The V call is TRBV11-2, the J call TRBJ2-1, with TRBD2 matching over 11 bases. CDR1 is SGHAT, CDR2 FQNNGV, per germline. The CDR3 consists of 15 residues. V lost 1 base, J lost 13 bases, and 9 bases stayed unmatched. The CDR3 loop is CASSLGSLAGVTQFF. DNA for the CDR3: TGTGCCAGCAGCTTAGGGTCACTAGCGGGAGTGACTCAGTTCTTC.

This clone was detected a few times. The V gene is TRBV27, the J gene TRBJ2-7; 8 positions agree with TRBD2. V dropped 3 bases and J dropped 2; count of bases not matched to a gene: 9. The germline V gene encodes CDR1 MNHEY and CDR2 SMNVEV (reference sequence). This CDR3 is built from 16 residues. Here the CDR3 DNA reads TGTGCCAGCAGTTTGGTTGTGGCTAGCGGGCCCTACGAGCAGTACTTC. This codes for CASSLVVASGPYEQYF.

CDR3 coding DNA: TGTGCCAGCAGCGTCGGGACAGGGGGCGGACAGCCCCAGCATTTT. Its translation is CASSVGTGGGQPQHF. The rearrangement links TRBV2 to TRBJ1-5, with 12 bases lining up with TRBD1. J was trimmed by 7 bases and V by 6 bases; bases with no gene match: 7. The CDR3 length is 15 residues. Germline lookup yields CDR1 SNHLY and CDR2 FYNNEI. Full variable domain (missing parts from reference TRBV2 and TRBJ1-5): EPEVTQTPSHQVTQMGQEVILRCVPISNHLYFYWYRQILGQKVEFLVSFYNNEISEKSEIFDDQFSVERPDGSNFTLKIRSTKLEDSAMYFCASSVGTGGGQPQHFGDGTRLSIL.

This rearrangement joins TRBV30 to TRBJ1-2; D is uncertain. CDR3 length: 9 amino acids. CDR1 is GTSNPN and CDR2 is SVGIG in the germline V gene (reference sequence). Deletions cut 3 bases from V and 8 bases from J, with 4 bases between. In DNA, the CDR3 is TGTGCCTGGAGCCCAGGCTACACCTTC. Translation: CAWSPGYTF. The entire variable domain, with the rest obtained from reference TRBV30 and TRBJ1-2, is as follows: SQTIHQWPATLVQPVGSPLSLECTVEGTSNPNLYWYRQAAGRGLQLLFYSVGIGQISSEVPQNLSASRPQDRQFILSSKKLLLSDSGFYLCAWSPGYTFGSGTRLTVV.

The V call is TRBV13, the J call TRBJ2-1; maybe TRBD2 (6 bases). V was trimmed by 5 bases and J by 3 bases, leaving 11 bases between them. The V gene's germline CDR1 is PRHDT and CDR2 FYEKMQ (reference sequence). CDR3 length: 14 amino acids. The CDR3 is CASSGPGSYNEQFF. In DNA form, the CDR3 reads TGTGCCAGCAGCGGCCCCGGGAGCTACAATGAGCAGTTCTTC.

This chain links TRBV6-5 with TRBJ2-1, with 9 bases that match TRBD2. Germline V CDR1 and CDR2: MNHEY, SVGAGI. The CDR3 extends over 16 amino acids. Unmatched junction bases numbered 2, after V lost 2 bases and J lost 0 bases. CDR3 nucleotide sequence: TGTGCCAGCAGTTACGGGACTAGCCCCTCCTACAATGAGCAGTTCTTC. Protein product: CASSYGTSPSYNEQFF.

Regarding this clone: A junction boundary mismatches the germline segment, possibly from a read error. In DNA, the CDR3 is TGTGCCAGCAGTCCGGGCGGGGTCTTC. Its translation is CASSPGGVF. This sequence joins TRBV28 and TRBJ2-7; D perhaps matches TRBD2 (6 bases). Germline CDR1 is MDHEN and CDR2 is SYDVKM. This CDR3 comprises 9 residues.

The rearrangement uses TRBV7-6 and TRBJ1-5, with D tentatively TRBD1 (5 bases). With 1 base removed from V and 4 bases from J, the gap between germline ends came to 8 bases. Germline V gene lookup returns CDR1 SGHVS and CDR2 FNYEAQ. The CDR3 has 14 amino acids. CDR3 nucleotides: TGTGCCAGCAGCTTAGTTCAGGGAAATCAGCCCCAGCATTTT. Translated: CASSLVQGNQPQHF.

The CDR3 sequence: CASSGGSSYNEQFF. CDR3 in DNA: TGTGCCAGCAGCGGCGGGTCCAGCTACAATGAGCAGTTCTTC. V and J are TRBV9 and TRBJ2-1; the D gene is possibly TRBD2 (5 bases). Between the trimmed V and J ends, which lost 3 bases and 3 bases, there was a span of 10 bases. The CDR3 covers 14 residues. Germline CDR1 reads SGDLS; CDR2 reads YYNGEE.

This clone appeared once. This chain links TRBV27 with TRBJ1-6; D not certain. The germline gives CDR1 MNHEY, CDR2 SMNVEV (reference sequence). V lost 0 bases to trimming and J lost 9 bases, with 3 bases between them. The CDR3 covers 12 residues. The CDR3 sequence: CASSLSSSPLHF. CDR3 in DNA: TGTGCCAGCAGTTTATCCTCTTCACCCCTCCACTTT.

This clone came up a few times. The chain uses TRBV7-9 and TRBJ2-4; D is perhaps TRBD2 (5 bases). Trimming removed 2 bases from V and 0 bases from J, with 14 bases in between. The V gene's germline CDR1 is SEHNR and CDR2 FQNEAQ (reference sequence). This CDR3 spans 17 amino acids. For the CDR3, the DNA is TGTGCCAGCAGCTTATTTGGCGGCGGGTTAGCCAAAAACATTCAGTACTTC. It encodes CASSLFGGGLAKNIQYF.

The gene calls are TRBV6-1 and TRBJ1-2, with D tentatively TRBD1 (6 bases). Per germline, CDR1 MNHNS and CDR2 SASEGT. Trimming removed 5 bases at V and 4 bases at J, with 17 bases between. This CDR3 is built from 15 residues. CDR3 loop: CASSSTGTQGYGYTF. The CDR3 nucleotides read TGTGCCAGCAGTTCTACAGGGACCCAGGGCTATGGCTACACCTTC.

CDR3 nucleotide sequence: TGTGCCAGCAGCCATACCACAGGGCATCGCGAGCAGTTCTTC. This gives the protein CASSHTTGHREQFF. The rearrangement joins TRBV13 to TRBJ2-1; possibly TRBD1 for D (6 bases). Trimming cost V 5 bases and J 10 bases, with 18 bases left between them. CDR1 and CDR2 (germline): PRHDT, FYEKMQ (reference sequence). The CDR3 extends over 14 amino acids.

The CDR3 loop is CASSDGRAQHF. The CDR3 DNA reads as TGTGCCAGCAGTGATGGGCGGGCCCAGCATTTT. V is TRBV6-6 and J is TRBJ1-5; D is uncertain. The CDR3 loop spans 11 amino acids. Germline assignment: CDR1 MNHNY and CDR2 SVGAGI (reference sequence). V was trimmed by 5 bases and J by 11 bases, leaving 10 bases between them.

The genes are TRBV4-2 and TRBJ2-4, with 7 bases fitting TRBD2. The J segment lost 13 bases and the V segment lost 1 base, leaving 4 bases of the junction unmatched. CDR3 length: 12 residues. Germline CDR1 LGHNA, CDR2 YNFKEQ. The CDR3 here is CASSQGGGVQYF. For the CDR3, the DNA is TGTGCCAGCAGCCAAGGGGGAGGGGTACAGTACTTC.

A single count supports this clone. The chain recombines TRBV11-3 with TRBJ2-3; 7 bases are a match to TRBD1. From germline, CDR1 is SGHNT and CDR2 YENEEA. The CDR3 runs to 16 residues. Trimming at V came to 7 bases and at J to 2 bases, leaving 12 bases not matched to a gene. The CDR3 is CASTRTGWGSTDTQYF. The CDR3 DNA sequence: TGTGCCAGCACCAGGACAGGATGGGGATCCACAGATACGCAGTATTTT. The full variable domain, with the rest looked up from reference TRBV11-3 and TRBJ2-3, is EAGVVQSPRYKIIEKKQPVAFWCNPISGHNTLYWYLQNLGQGPELLIRYENEEAVDDSQLPKDRFSAERLKGVDSTLKIQPAELGDSAVYLCASTRTGWGSTDTQYFGPGTRLTVL.

Only one count was recorded for this clone. The V gene is TRBV2, the J gene TRBJ1-5; 7 bases align to TRBD1. This CDR3 has 14 residues. V gave up 5 bases and J gave up 7 bases; unmatched junction bases: 8. Germline CDR1 is SNHLY and CDR2 is FYNNEI. CDR3 sequence reads: CASSSQGSWQPQHF. CDR3 bases: TGTGCCAGCAGTTCACAGGGGTCATGGCAGCCCCAGCATTTT.

The rearrangement links TRBV5-1 to TRBJ2-2; TRBD1 aligns across 9 bases. CDR1 SGHRS and CDR2 YFSETQ come from the germline V gene. J gave up 2 bases and V 4 bases, and 3 bases lay outside the gene matches. The CDR3 extends over 15 amino acids. The CDR3 nucleotides are TGCGCCAGCAGCCGGACAGGGGCCAACACCGGGGAGCTGTTTTTT. This gives the protein CASSRTGANTGELFF.

This clone has more than one count but fewer than ten. This chain joins TRBV9 and TRBJ2-6, with D tentatively TRBD1 (5 bases). Germline CDR1 SGDLS, CDR2 YYNGEE. The V and J ends lost 1 base and 0 bases respectively, with 11 bases between them. The CDR3 length is 17 residues. CDR3 sequence: CASSVLPGNSGANVLTF. CDR3 in DNA: TGTGCCAGCAGCGTACTTCCAGGGAACTCTGGGGCCAACGTCCTGACTTTC.

The chain joins TRBV5-6 to TRBJ1-3; the D is unclear. The germline gives CDR1 SGHDT, CDR2 YYEEEE. This CDR3 comprises 15 residues. Trimming took 2 bases from V and 2 from J, leaving 11 bases between them. CDR3 nucleotides: TGTGCCAGCAGCTTCGAGAGAACTACTGGAAACACCATATATTTT. It yields the protein CASSFERTTGNTIYF.